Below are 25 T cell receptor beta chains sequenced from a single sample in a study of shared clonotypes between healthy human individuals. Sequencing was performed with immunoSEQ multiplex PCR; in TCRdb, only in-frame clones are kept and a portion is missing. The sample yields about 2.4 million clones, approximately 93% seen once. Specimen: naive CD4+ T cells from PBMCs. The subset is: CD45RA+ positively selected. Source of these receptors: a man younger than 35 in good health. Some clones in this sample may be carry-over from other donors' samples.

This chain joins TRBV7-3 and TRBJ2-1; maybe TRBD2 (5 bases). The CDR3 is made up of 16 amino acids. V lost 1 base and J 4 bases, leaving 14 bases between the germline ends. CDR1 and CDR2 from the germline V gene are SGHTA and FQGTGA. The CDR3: CASSLSASGRYNEQFF. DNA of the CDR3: TGTGCCAGCAGCTTAAGTGCCAGCGGAAGATACAATGAGCAGTTCTTC.

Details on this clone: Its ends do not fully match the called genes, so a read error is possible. In DNA form, the CDR3 reads TGTGCCAGCAGTCACTCCCGCGGGATGAACACTGAAGCTTTCTTT. Translation: CASSHSRGMNTEAFF. V gene TRBV6-6 combines with J gene TRBJ1-1; D unclear. CDR3 size: 15 residues. Germline lookup yields CDR1 MNHNY and CDR2 SVGAGI (reference sequence).

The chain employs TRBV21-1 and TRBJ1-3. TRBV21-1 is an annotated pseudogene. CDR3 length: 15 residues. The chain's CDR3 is CASSKGRETGNTIYF. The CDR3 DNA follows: TGTGCCAGCAGCAAAGGGAGGGAAACTGGAAACACCATATATTTT.

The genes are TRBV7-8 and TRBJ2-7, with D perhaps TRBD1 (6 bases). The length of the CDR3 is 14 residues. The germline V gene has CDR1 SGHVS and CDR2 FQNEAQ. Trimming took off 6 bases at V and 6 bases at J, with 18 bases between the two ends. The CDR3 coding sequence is TGTGCCAGCAGGCGTACAGGGCTCGGCGGCGAGCAGTACTTC. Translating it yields CASRRTGLGGEQYF.

CDR3 sequence (DNA): TGTGCCACCAGCATTTTAGGCGTTGGTGATGAAAAACTGTTTTTT. Its protein product is CATSILGVGDEKLFF. This chain uses TRBV15 with TRBJ1-4, with D unresolved. Trimming cost V 4 bases and J 6 bases, with 15 bases left between them. CDR3 length equals 15 residues. Looked up from germline, CDR1 is LNHNV and CDR2 is YYDKDF (reference sequence).

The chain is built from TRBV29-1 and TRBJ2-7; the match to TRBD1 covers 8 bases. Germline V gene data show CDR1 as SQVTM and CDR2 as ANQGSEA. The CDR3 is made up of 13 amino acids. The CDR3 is CSCLRQGNGEQYF. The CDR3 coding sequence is TGCAGTTGTTTGAGACAGGGGAATGGGGAGCAGTACTTC.

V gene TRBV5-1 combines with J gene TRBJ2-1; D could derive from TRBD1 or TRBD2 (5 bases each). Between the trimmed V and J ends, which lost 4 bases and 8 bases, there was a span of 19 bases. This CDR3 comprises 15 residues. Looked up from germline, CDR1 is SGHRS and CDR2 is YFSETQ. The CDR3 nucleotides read TGCGCCAGCAGCCCGGGGACGGTCTGGAGCCATGAGCAGTTCTTC. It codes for CASSPGTVWSHEQFF.

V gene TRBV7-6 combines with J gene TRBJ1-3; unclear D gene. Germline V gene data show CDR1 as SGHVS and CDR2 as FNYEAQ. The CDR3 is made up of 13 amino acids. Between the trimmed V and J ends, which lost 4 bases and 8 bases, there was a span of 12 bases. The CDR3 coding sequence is TGTGCCAGCAGCTCCCCCCAGATGGACACCATATATTTT. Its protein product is CASSSPQMDTIYF. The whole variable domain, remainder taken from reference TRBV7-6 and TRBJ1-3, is GAGVSQSPRYKVTKRGQDVALRCDPISGHVSLYWYRQALGQGPEFLTYFNYEAQQDKSGLPNDRFSAERPEGSISTLTIQRTEQRDSAMYRCASSSPQMDTIYFGEGSWLTVV.

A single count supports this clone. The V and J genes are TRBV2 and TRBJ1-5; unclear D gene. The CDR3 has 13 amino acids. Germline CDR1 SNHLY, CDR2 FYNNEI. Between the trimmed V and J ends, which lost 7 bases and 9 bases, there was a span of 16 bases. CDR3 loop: CASTTMGLWPQHF. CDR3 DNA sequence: TGTGCCAGCACCACCATGGGCCTTTGGCCCCAGCATTTT.

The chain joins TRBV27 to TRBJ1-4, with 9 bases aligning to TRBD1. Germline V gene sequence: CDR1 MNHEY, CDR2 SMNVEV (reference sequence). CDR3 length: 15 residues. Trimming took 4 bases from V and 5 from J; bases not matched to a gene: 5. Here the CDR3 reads CASSSPGTGNEKLFF. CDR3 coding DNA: TGTGCCAGCAGTTCCCCCGGGACAGGGAATGAAAAACTGTTTTTT.

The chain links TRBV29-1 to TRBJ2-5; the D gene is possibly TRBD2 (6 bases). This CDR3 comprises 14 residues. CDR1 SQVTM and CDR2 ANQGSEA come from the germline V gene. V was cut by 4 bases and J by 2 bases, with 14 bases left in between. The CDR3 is CSVVVSGVQETQYF. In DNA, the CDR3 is TGCAGCGTTGTGGTATCGGGGGTACAAGAGACCCAGTACTTC.

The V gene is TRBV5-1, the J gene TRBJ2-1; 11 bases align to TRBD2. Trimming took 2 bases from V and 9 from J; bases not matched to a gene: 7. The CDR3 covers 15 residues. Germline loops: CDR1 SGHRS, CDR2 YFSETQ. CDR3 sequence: CASSLLAGELGEQFF. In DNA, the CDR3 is TGCGCCAGCAGCTTACTAGCGGGAGAGTTGGGTGAGCAGTTCTTC.

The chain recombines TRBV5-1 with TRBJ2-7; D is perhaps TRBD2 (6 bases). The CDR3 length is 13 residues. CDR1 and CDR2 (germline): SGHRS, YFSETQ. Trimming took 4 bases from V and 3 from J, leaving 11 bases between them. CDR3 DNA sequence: TGCGCCAGCAGCGGCGGGGTAGGCTACGAGCAGTACTTC. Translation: CASSGGVGYEQYF.

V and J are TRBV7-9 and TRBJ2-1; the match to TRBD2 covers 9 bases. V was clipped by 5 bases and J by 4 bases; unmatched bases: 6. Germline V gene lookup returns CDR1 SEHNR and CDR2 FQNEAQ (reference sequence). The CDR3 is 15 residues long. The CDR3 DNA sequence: TGTGCCAGCAGCCCATGGACTAGCGCTTACAATGAGCAGTTCTTC. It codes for CASSPWTSAYNEQFF.

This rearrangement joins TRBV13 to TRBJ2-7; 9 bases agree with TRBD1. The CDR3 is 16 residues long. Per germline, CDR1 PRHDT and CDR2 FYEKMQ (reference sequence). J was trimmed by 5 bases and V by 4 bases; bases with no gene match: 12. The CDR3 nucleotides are TGTGCCAGCAGCTCAGCGAACGACAGGGGGATCCACGAGCAGTACTTC. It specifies CASSSANDRGIHEQYF.

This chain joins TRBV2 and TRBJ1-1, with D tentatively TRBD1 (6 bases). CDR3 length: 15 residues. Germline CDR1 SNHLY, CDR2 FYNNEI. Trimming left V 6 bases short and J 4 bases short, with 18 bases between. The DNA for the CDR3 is TGTGCCAGCAGGGGGGGCGGGCAGGGAGGCACTGAAGCTTTCTTT. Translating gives CASRGGGQGGTEAFF.

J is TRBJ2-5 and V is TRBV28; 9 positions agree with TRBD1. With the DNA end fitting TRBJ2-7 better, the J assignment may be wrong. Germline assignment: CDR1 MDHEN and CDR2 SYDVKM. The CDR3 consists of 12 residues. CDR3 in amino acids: CASRTGGDEQYF. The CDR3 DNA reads TGTGCCAGCAGGACAGGGGGAGACGAGCAGTACTTC.

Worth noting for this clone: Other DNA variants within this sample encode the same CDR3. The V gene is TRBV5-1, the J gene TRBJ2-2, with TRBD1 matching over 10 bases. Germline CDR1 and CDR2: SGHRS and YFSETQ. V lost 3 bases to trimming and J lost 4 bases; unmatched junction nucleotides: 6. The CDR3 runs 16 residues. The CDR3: CASSSPGQGFTGELFF. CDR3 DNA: TGCGCCAGCAGCTCGCCGGGACAGGGGTTCACCGGGGAGCTGTTTTTT.

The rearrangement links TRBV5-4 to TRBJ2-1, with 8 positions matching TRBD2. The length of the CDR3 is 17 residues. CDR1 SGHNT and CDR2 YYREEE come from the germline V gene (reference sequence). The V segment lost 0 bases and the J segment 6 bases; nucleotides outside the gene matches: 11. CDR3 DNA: TGTGCCAGCAGCTTGGGGCCGGAGCGGGAGTTAAGCAATGAGCAGTTCTTC. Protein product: CASSLGPERELSNEQFF.

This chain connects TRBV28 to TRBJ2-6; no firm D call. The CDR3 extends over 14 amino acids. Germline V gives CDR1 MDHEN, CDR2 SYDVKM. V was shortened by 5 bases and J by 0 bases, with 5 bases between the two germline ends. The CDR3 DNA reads TGTGCCAGCAGTCCCCACTCTGGGGCCAACGTCCTGACTTTC. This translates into CASSPHSGANVLTF.

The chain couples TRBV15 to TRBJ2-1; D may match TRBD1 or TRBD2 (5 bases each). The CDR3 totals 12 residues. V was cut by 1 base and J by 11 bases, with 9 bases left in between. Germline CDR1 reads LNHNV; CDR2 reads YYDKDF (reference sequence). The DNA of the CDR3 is TGTGCCACCAGCAGAGGAGGGGTGCAGCAGTTCTTC. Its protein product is CATSRGGVQQFF.

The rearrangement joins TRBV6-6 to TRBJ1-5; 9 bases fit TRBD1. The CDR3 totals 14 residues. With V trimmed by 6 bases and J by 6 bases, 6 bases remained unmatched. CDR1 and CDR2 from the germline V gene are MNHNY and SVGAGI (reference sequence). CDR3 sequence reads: CASRPQGARQPQHF. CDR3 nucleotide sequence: TGTGCCAGCAGACCACAGGGGGCGCGTCAGCCCCAGCATTTT.

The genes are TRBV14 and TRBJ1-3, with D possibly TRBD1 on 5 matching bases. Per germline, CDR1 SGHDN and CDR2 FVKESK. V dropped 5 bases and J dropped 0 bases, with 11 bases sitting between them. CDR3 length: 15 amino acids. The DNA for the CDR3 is TGTGCCAGCAGCGCTACAGGAGTCTCTGGAAACACCATATATTTT. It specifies CASSATGVSGNTIYF.

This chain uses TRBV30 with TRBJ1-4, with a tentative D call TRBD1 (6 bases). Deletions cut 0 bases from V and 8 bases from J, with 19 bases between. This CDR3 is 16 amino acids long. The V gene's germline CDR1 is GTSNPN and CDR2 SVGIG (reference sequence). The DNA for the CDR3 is TGTGCCTGGAGTGTAGGTCGCGGACAGCGGCGAGAAAAACTGTTTTTT. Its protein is CAWSVGRGQRREKLFF.

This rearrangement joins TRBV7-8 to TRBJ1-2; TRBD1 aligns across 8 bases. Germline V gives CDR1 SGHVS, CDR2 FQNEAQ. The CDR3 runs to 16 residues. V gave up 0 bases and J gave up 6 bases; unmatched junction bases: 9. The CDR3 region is CASSLAGLTGADGYTF. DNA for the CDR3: TGTGCCAGCAGCTTAGCGGGTCTGACAGGGGCGGATGGCTACACCTTC.